Presented here are 12 T cell receptor beta chains from one specimen sequenced in a study of blood T cell repertoires in COVID-19. TCRdb keeps only in-frame clones here, not all; method: immunoSEQ multiplex PCR. Of under 450,000 clones in the sample, over 75% were seen once. Sample: peripheral blood. These receptors all stem from a middle-aged woman with COVID-19, enrolled during active disease.

The chain links TRBV11-2 to TRBJ2-5, with 8 positions matching TRBD1. The germline gives CDR1 SGHAT, CDR2 FQNNGV. Trimming cost V 3 bases and J 1 base; bases outside gene matches: 10. CDR3 length: 17 amino acids. The CDR3 loop is CASSLGDRSPPQETQYF. CDR3 nucleotides: TGTGCCAGCAGCTTGGGGGACAGGAGCCCCCCCCAAGAGACCCAGTACTTC.

Turning to this clone: Other DNA sequences in this specimen translate into the identical CDR3. The rearrangement uses TRBV5-1 and TRBJ2-2, with 10 bases identical to TRBD2. This CDR3 spans 16 amino acids. Losses at the gene ends were 4 bases for V and 1 base for J; bases not matched to a gene: 4. CDR1 and CDR2 (germline): SGHRS, YFSETQ. The CDR3 nucleotides are TGCGCCAGCAGCCCGTTAGCGGGAGGGAACACCGGGGAGCTGTTTTTT. Its protein product is CASSPLAGGNTGELFF.

This chain connects TRBV28 to TRBJ2-1, with 7 bases aligning to TRBD1. The CDR3 has 17 residues. Looked up from germline, CDR1 is MDHEN and CDR2 is SYDVKM. The trim removed 1 base at V and 0 bases at J, leaving 6 bases unmatched. The CDR3 protein is CASSLLRGQGSYNEQFF. CDR3 sequence (DNA): TGTGCCAGCAGTTTATTAAGGGGGCAGGGCTCCTACAATGAGCAGTTCTTC.

The rearrangement links TRBV20-1 to TRBJ2-7; TRBD1 matches 7 bases. The CDR3 runs to 11 residues. J gave up 5 bases and V 6 bases, and 4 bases lay outside the gene matches. Germline V gene data show CDR1 as DFQATT and CDR2 as SNEGSKA (reference sequence). Here the CDR3 reads CSARGLNEQYF. Written as DNA, the CDR3 is TGCAGTGCAAGGGGGCTCAACGAGCAGTACTTC.

This chain uses TRBV6-2 or TRBV6-3 with TRBJ1-1; 8 nucleotides align to TRBD1. This CDR3 comprises 14 residues. From germline, CDR1 is MNHEY and CDR2 SVGEGT. V lost 4 bases to trimming and J lost 5 bases; unmatched junction nucleotides: 6. The CDR3 loop reads CASSSRTGMTEAFF. For the CDR3, the DNA is TGTGCCAGCAGTTCTCGGACAGGGATGACTGAAGCTTTCTTT.

V is TRBV19 and J is TRBJ1-4; D gene ambiguous. The CDR3 runs 14 residues. Germline V lookup: CDR1 LNHDA, CDR2 SQIVND (reference sequence). Between the trimmed V and J ends, which lost 7 bases and 0 bases, there was a span of 9 bases. The CDR3 sequence: CASKSSATNEKLFF. CDR3 DNA sequence: TGTGCCAGTAAATCGAGTGCAACTAATGAAAAACTGTTTTTT.

This clone came up a few times. This rearrangement joins TRBV6-5 to TRBJ2-2, with 7 bases lining up with TRBD2. V was pared by 9 bases and J by 3 bases, with 7 bases of the junction left unmatched. The CDR3 length is 14 residues. Germline values: CDR1 MNHEY, CDR2 SVGAGI. The CDR3, as DNA: TGTGCCAGGAAGGAAGGGAGGGACACCGGGGAGCTGTTTTTT. Translation gives CARKEGRDTGELFF.

CDR3 in amino acids: CASSFSTPTAAFF. DNA for the CDR3: TGTGCCAGCAGTTTTTCCACCCCGACTGCGGCTTTCTTT. V is TRBV6-2 or TRBV6-3 and J is TRBJ1-1; the D is unclear. The V end lost 4 bases, the J end lost 11 bases, and 17 bases lay between the germline ends. The CDR3 runs to 13 residues. Germline values: CDR1 MNHEY, CDR2 SVGEGT.

The CDR3 DNA follows: TGTGCCAGTAATCAGGGGAGATACGAGCAGTACTTC. The encoded protein is CASNQGRYEQYF. The chain links TRBV10-3 to TRBJ2-7, with D perhaps matching TRBD1 (6 bases). CDR1 ENHRY and CDR2 SYGVKD come from the germline V gene. V was pared by 10 bases and J by 4 bases, with 14 bases between. This CDR3 is built from 12 residues.

The rearrangement joins TRBV6-2 or TRBV6-3 to TRBJ1-1; D call uncertain. The CDR3 has 14 amino acids. V lost 6 bases to trimming and J lost 1 base, with 12 bases between them. Germline assignment: CDR1 MNHEY and CDR2 SVGEGT. CDR3 DNA: TGTGCCAGCAGCAGAGAAAGAACGAACACTGAAGCTTTCTTT. This sequence encodes CASSRERTNTEAFF.

This clone showed up just once. This sequence joins TRBV7-9 and TRBJ2-7, with no clear D. The V and J ends lost 8 bases and 3 bases respectively, with 8 bases between them. Germline assignment: CDR1 SEHNR and CDR2 FQNEAQ (reference sequence). The CDR3 has 11 residues. CDR3 loop: CASENNYEQYF. The DNA of the CDR3 is TGTGCCAGCGAAAACAACTACGAGCAGTACTTC.

V usage is TRBV27 and J usage is TRBJ2-2; the match to TRBD2 covers 9 bases. The V gene's germline CDR1 is MNHEY and CDR2 SMNVEV (reference sequence). The CDR3 loop spans 19 amino acids. J was trimmed by 4 bases and V by 5 bases; bases with no gene match: 17. The CDR3 protein is CASSHRSSPSGKTTGELFF. The CDR3 coding sequence is TGTGCCAGCAGTCACCGTTCTTCCCCTAGCGGGAAGACCACCGGGGAGCTGTTTTTT.